The 28 T cell receptor beta chains below come from one sample, sequenced in a study of T-cell memory formation after mild COVID-19. TCRdb re-called the 5' RACE reads through MiXCR, storing one row per CDR3 protein. The sample consists of roughly 580,000 distinct CDR3 sequences, about a sixth of them appearing once. Sequencing used PBMCs or a T cell subset sorted from them (not recorded which). Source of these receptors: an adult woman who had mild COVID-19 (a few samples of this study predate the infection). Cell type and time point are not known.

This clonotype was observed a few times. The V call is TRBV6-5, the J call TRBJ2-1, with TRBD2 matching 13 bases. J lost 6 bases, V lost 4 bases, and 24 bases had no gene match. Per germline, CDR1 MNHEY and CDR2 SVGAGI. The CDR3 runs 22 residues. The CDR3 protein is CASSSRVRGLAGEYMVFNEQFF. CDR3 bases: TGTGCCAGCAGTTCTAGGGTCAGAGGACTAGCGGGGGAATACATGGTGTTCAATGAGCAGTTCTTC.

V gene TRBV5-6 combines with J gene TRBJ2-1, with D perhaps TRBD2 (6 bases). The CDR3 contains 18 residues. V dropped 1 base and J dropped 7 bases, with 24 bases sitting between them. CDR1 and CDR2 from the germline V gene are SGHDT and YYEEEE. Here the CDR3 reads CASSLWGGGGFRANEQFF. DNA of the CDR3: TGTGCCAGCAGCTTGTGGGGTGGGGGAGGCTTTCGTGCTAATGAGCAGTTCTTC.

The J gene is TRBJ1-1, the V gene TRBV20-1; the D is unclear. Trimming cost V 4 bases and J 0 bases, with 9 bases left between them. Germline lookup yields CDR1 DFQATT and CDR2 SNEGSKA (reference sequence). This CDR3 contains 13 residues. CDR3 sequence reads: CSAIWGMNTEAFF. The CDR3 bases are TGCAGTGCTATATGGGGAATGAACACTGAAGCTTTCTTT.

The table lists this clonotype with a few counts. This chain links TRBV7-9 with TRBJ2-5, with TRBD2 matching 7 bases. Trimming took 6 bases from V and 0 from J; bases not matched to a gene: 7. CDR1 is SEHNR, CDR2 FQNEAQ, per germline (reference sequence). This CDR3 comprises 15 residues. The CDR3 sequence is CASRRPGLDQETQYF. The CDR3 coding sequence is TGTGCCAGCAGGAGACCTGGACTAGACCAAGAGACCCAGTACTTC. Drawing the rest from reference TRBV7-9 and TRBJ2-5, the complete variable domain is DTGVSQNPRHKITKRGQNVTFRCDPISEHNRLYWYRQTLGQGPEFLTYFQNEAQLEKSRLLSDRFSAERPKGSFSTLEIQRTEQGDSAMYLCASRRPGLDQETQYFGPGTRLLVL.

This clonotype has ten or more counts. The chain is built from TRBV29-1 and TRBJ2-3; 8 nucleotides agree with TRBD2. CDR1 is SQVTM and CDR2 is ANQGSEA in the germline V gene. The V gene end was trimmed by 5 bases and the J gene end by 3 bases; junction bases not matched to a gene: 16. The CDR3 covers 17 residues. CDR3 coding DNA: TGCAGCGTTAACTTTTTGGGGAAGCGGGAGAGGACAGATACGCAGTATTTT. Amino acids: CSVNFLGKRERTDTQYF.

This clonotype was seen a handful of times. This sequence joins TRBV7-8 and TRBJ1-3; a weak D match, TRBD1 (5 bases). Germline CDR1 and CDR2: SGHVS and FQNEAQ. V gave up 2 bases and J gave up 9 bases, with 8 bases separating them. This CDR3 is 12 amino acids long. The CDR3 sequence is CASSLRGGTIYF. In DNA form, the CDR3 reads TGTGCCAGCAGCTTACGTGGGGGCACCATATATTTT.

In this sample, this clonotype turned up many times. The gene calls are TRBV7-2 and TRBJ2-7; D unclear. This CDR3 region has 14 residues. The germline V gene encodes CDR1 SGHTA and CDR2 FQGNSA. The V gene lost 1 base and the J gene lost 5 bases, with 12 bases spanning the gap. The CDR3 region has the DNA TGTGCCAGCAGCTTAGGTGCCCCTGGGGACGAGCAGTACTTC. Translating it yields CASSLGAPGDEQYF.

This clonotype came up a few times. The chain is built from TRBV12-3 or TRBV12-4 and TRBJ2-5, with TRBD2 identical over 7 bases. This CDR3 contains 14 residues. V trimming: 6 bases; J trimming: 5 bases; junction bases outside the gene matches: 9. CDR3 residues: CASSPGGGVETQYF. Here the CDR3 DNA reads TGTGCCAGCAGCCCCGGGGGAGGGGTGGAGACCCAGTACTTC.

This clonotype was seen more than once but under ten times. This CDR3 reads CASSNTLALGQGTYEQYF. The DNA of the CDR3 is TGCGCCAGCAGCAACACCTTAGCCTTGGGACAGGGAACCTACGAGCAGTACTTC. J is TRBJ2-7 and V is TRBV5-1; 9 nucleotides line up with TRBD1. Germline V gene sequence: CDR1 SGHRS, CDR2 YFSETQ. The CDR3 loop spans 18 amino acids. Losses at the gene ends were 4 bases for V and 2 bases for J; bases not matched to a gene: 16.

This clonotype appeared many times. The J gene is TRBJ2-2, the V gene TRBV7-9; weak D call: TRBD1 (6 bases). From germline, CDR1 is SEHNR and CDR2 FQNEAQ (reference sequence). Trimming removed 5 bases from V and 6 bases from J, with 13 bases in between. This CDR3 region has 14 residues. In DNA form, the CDR3 reads TGTGCCAGCAGCAGCGACAGGTCCGCCGGGGAGCTGTTTTTT. As protein: CASSSDRSAGELFF.

V usage is TRBV6-2 or TRBV6-3 and J usage is TRBJ2-1; 7 bases are shared with TRBD1. Trimming removed 2 bases from V and 8 bases from J; junction bases left unmatched: 0. The CDR3 covers 12 residues. CDR1 is MNHEY and CDR2 is SVGEGT in the germline V gene. This CDR3 is CASSYQGDEQFF. CDR3 in DNA: TGTGCCAGCAGTTACCAGGGGGATGAGCAGTTCTTC.

There are a few counts of this clonotype. This chain links TRBV30 with TRBJ2-3, with D uncertain. The CDR3 totals 13 residues. Trimming shortened V by 1 base and J by 4 bases, and 9 bases separated the two germline ends. Germline V gives CDR1 GTSNPN, CDR2 SVGIG (reference sequence). The CDR3 sequence: CAWSGPSADTQYF. The CDR3 nucleotides read TGTGCCTGGAGTGGGCCGAGTGCAGATACGCAGTATTTT. The full variable domain, its missing parts supplied by reference TRBV30 and TRBJ2-3, is SQTIHQWPATLVQPVGSPLSLECTVEGTSNPNLYWYRQAAGRGLQLLFYSVGIGQISSEVPQNLSASRPQDRQFILSSKKLLLSDSGFYLCAWSGPSADTQYFGPGTRLTVL.

The chain has TRBV7-6 and TRBJ1-2, with D tentatively TRBD1 (6 bases). The V and J ends lost 2 bases and 7 bases respectively, with 17 bases between them. The CDR3 runs 15 residues. Germline lookup yields CDR1 SGHVS and CDR2 FNYEAQ. CDR3 protein: CASSLKQGPGSGYTF. CDR3 bases: TGTGCCAGCAGCTTAAAACAGGGCCCGGGAAGTGGCTACACCTTC. The variable domain in full, completed from reference TRBV7-6 and TRBJ1-2, reads GAGVSQSPRYKVTKRGQDVALRCDPISGHVSLYWYRQALGQGPEFLTYFNYEAQQDKSGLPNDRFSAERPEGSISTLTIQRTEQRDSAMYRCASSLKQGPGSGYTFGSGTRLTVV.

The chain employs TRBV12-3 or TRBV12-4 and TRBJ1-2; D is unclear. This CDR3 is built from 12 residues. Trimming cost V 7 bases and J 8 bases, with 14 bases left between them. For the CDR3, the DNA is TGTGCCAGCACCCCCGCCGGGGTGGGCTACACCTTC. Translation: CASTPAGVGYTF.

This clonotype was seen a few times. This chain joins TRBV11-2 and TRBJ2-3; D gene unclear. There are 14 residues in the CDR3. The V gene's germline CDR1 is SGHAT and CDR2 FQNNGV. The germline V and J ends were trimmed by 6 bases and 1 base, with 11 bases remaining between them. The CDR3 sequence is CASSQNQGTDTQYF. CDR3 in DNA: TGTGCCAGCAGTCAGAACCAGGGCACAGATACGCAGTATTTT.

V usage is TRBV24-1 and J usage is TRBJ2-5; 7 bases line up with TRBD2. Trimming at V came to 9 bases and at J to 5 bases, leaving 11 bases not matched to a gene. CDR3 length: 14 residues. The germline V gene encodes CDR1 KGHDR and CDR2 SFDVKD. The DNA for the CDR3 is TGTGCCACCTCCCGGGCGGGAGCGGGGGAGACCCAGTACTTC. This encodes CATSRAGAGETQYF.

This clonotype has a handful of counts. The chain joins TRBV2 to TRBJ2-3; 8 nucleotides align to TRBD2. The CDR3 length is 15 residues. V lost 7 bases to trimming and J lost 2 bases; unmatched junction nucleotides: 8. Germline lookup yields CDR1 SNHLY and CDR2 FYNNEI. In DNA form, the CDR3 reads TGTGCCAGCAAGAGCGGGAGTGTTTTCACAGATACGCAGTATTTT. Residues: CASKSGSVFTDTQYF.

This clonotype turned up a few times. The chain employs TRBV30 and TRBJ2-3; 8 nucleotides align to TRBD1. The CDR3 is made up of 14 amino acids. In germline, CDR1 is GTSNPN, CDR2 SVGIG (reference sequence). With V trimmed by 8 bases and J by 6 bases, 13 bases remained unmatched. The CDR3 nucleotides read TGTGCCCGCGGGACAGGCGGATCCGGGGATACGCAGTATTTT. It encodes CARGTGGSGDTQYF.

Many counts were recorded for this clonotype. The V and J genes are TRBV29-1 and TRBJ2-3; no definite D call. Trimming shortened V by 3 bases and J by 0 bases, and 13 bases separated the two germline ends. This CDR3 contains 15 residues. Germline CDR1 reads SQVTM; CDR2 reads ANQGSEA. For the CDR3, the DNA is TGCAGCGTTGATTCGGCGGAAGATAGCACAGATACGCAGTATTTT. Translating it yields CSVDSAEDSTDTQYF.

This clonotype was detected once. The genes are TRBV6-2 or TRBV6-3 and TRBJ1-5, with D possibly matching TRBD1 (6 bases). The CDR3 has 14 residues. The V and J ends lost 4 bases and 2 bases respectively, with 9 bases between them. The germline V gene encodes CDR1 MNHEY and CDR2 SVGEGT. The CDR3 DNA sequence: TGTGCCAGCAGTTTCAACAGGGGCAATCAGCCCCAGCATTTT. It is translated as CASSFNRGNQPQHF.

This clonotype was recorded at least ten times. The rearrangement joins TRBV5-1 to TRBJ2-7; D might be TRBD1 (5 bases). The germline V gene encodes CDR1 SGHRS and CDR2 YFSETQ. Trimming shortened V by 4 bases and J by 0 bases, and 11 bases separated the two germline ends. The CDR3 sequence is 14 residues long. CDR3 amino acids: CASSDDRISYEQYF. The DNA of the CDR3 is TGCGCCAGCAGCGACGACAGAATCTCCTACGAGCAGTACTTC.

This clonotype was observed a few times. The chain uses TRBV5-1 and TRBJ1-1; the match to TRBD1 covers 7 bases. The CDR3 is 14 residues long. The V gene's germline CDR1 is SGHRS and CDR2 YFSETQ. The V gene end was trimmed by 2 bases and the J gene end by 1 base; junction bases not matched to a gene: 2. The CDR3 DNA reads as TGCGCCAGCAGCTTAAACAGGGGGAACACTGAAGCTTTCTTT. Protein sequence: CASSLNRGNTEAFF.

A few counts support this clonotype. V gene TRBV12-3 or TRBV12-4 combines with J gene TRBJ2-7, with 7 bases lining up with TRBD2. The J segment lost 1 base and the V segment lost 7 bases, leaving 10 bases of the junction unmatched. The CDR3 totals 15 residues. CDR3 sequence reads: CASTAGVLSSYEQYF. Here the CDR3 DNA reads TGTGCCAGCACCGCGGGGGTCCTATCTTCCTACGAGCAGTACTTC.

In its sample, this clonotype was seen once. Sequence at one end of the junction differs from germline and may be a read error. The chain links TRBV7-7 to TRBJ2-2; D might be TRBD1 (5 bases). In germline, CDR1 is SSHAT, CDR2 FNYEAQ (reference sequence). The CDR3 has 15 residues. CDR3: CASSQGVANTGELFF. Here the CDR3 DNA reads TGTGCTAGCAGCCAAGGGGTCGCGAACACCGGGGAGCTGTTTTTT.

The chain couples TRBV12-3 or TRBV12-4 to TRBJ1-5; D unclear. CDR3 length: 14 residues. V was shortened by 5 bases and J by 4 bases, with 12 bases between the two germline ends. Written as DNA, the CDR3 is TGTGCCAGCAGTCCCACGAACGGGAATCAGCCCCAGCATTTT. Translating gives CASSPTNGNQPQHF.

In its sample, this clonotype was seen a few times. This sequence joins TRBV15 and TRBJ2-2, with D perhaps TRBD2 (6 bases). The CDR3 sequence is 14 residues long. Germline V gene sequence: CDR1 LNHNV, CDR2 YYDKDF (reference sequence). The germline V and J ends were trimmed by 3 bases and 3 bases, with 8 bases remaining between them. The CDR3 DNA sequence: TGTGCCACCAGCAGGGGGGACTACACCGGGGAGCTGTTTTTT. Its protein product is CATSRGDYTGELFF.

The rearrangement joins TRBV7-9 to TRBJ2-7; D is undetermined. The length of the CDR3 is 15 residues. Deletions cut 4 bases from V and 2 bases from J, with 15 bases between. Per the germline V gene, CDR1 is SEHNR and CDR2 is FQNEAQ (reference sequence). CDR3 bases: TGTGCCAGCAGCTCGACGGACGGAGTGGCCTACGAGCAGTACTTC. It yields the protein CASSSTDGVAYEQYF.

This clonotype was picked up many times. The chain links TRBV7-9 to TRBJ1-2, with D maybe TRBD1 (5 bases). Germline V gene data show CDR1 as SEHNR and CDR2 as FQNEAQ (reference sequence). V lost 3 bases, J lost 6 bases, and 14 bases lay in between. The CDR3 is 14 residues long. CDR3 DNA: TGTGCCAGCAGCTTGACCGGGACCAACGATGGCTACACCTTC. Translated, it gives CASSLTGTNDGYTF.